This T cell receptor beta chain emerged from a study of blood T cell repertoires in COVID-19. Whole-study context: Spain, Italy and the United States supplied samples that represented acute and convalescent COVID-19. Nucleic acid was either cDNA or gDNA, and it came from T cells, B-cell-depleted T cells, or PBMCs.

In Seattle, patients joined the study during active infection and were tracked longitudinally. Under the authors' procedure: Scientists estimated how many nucleated cells there were by amplifying reference gene primers. TCRdb's copy holds only in-frame clones and misses some; the assay was immunoSEQ multiplex PCR. V and J calls and clone size are those listed in that table; D and trimming were worked out from the DNA. The sample has tens of thousands of clones; roughly 79% are singletons. Losses at the gene ends were 1 base for V and 4 bases for J; bases not matched to a gene: 3. There are 15 residues in the CDR3. CDR1 is LGHNT, CDR2 FRNRAP, per germline.

The source of this sequence is a man at least 80 years old with COVID-19, enrolled during active disease. The sequenced sample consisted of peripheral blood. The V call is TRBV12-5, the J call TRBJ2-3; 9 bases align to TRBD1. The CDR3 DNA follows: TGTGCTAGTGGTTTGGACAGGGGGCAGGCAGATACGCAGTATTTT. As protein: CASGLDRGQADTQYF.